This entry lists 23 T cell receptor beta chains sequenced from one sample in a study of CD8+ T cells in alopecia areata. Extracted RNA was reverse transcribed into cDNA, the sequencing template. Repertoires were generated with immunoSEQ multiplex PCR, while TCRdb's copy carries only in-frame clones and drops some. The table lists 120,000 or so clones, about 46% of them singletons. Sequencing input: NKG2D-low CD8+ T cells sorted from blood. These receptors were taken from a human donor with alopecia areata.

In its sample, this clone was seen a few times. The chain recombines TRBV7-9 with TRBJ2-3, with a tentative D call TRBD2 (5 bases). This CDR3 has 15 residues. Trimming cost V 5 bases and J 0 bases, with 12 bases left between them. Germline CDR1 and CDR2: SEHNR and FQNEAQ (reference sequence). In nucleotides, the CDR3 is TGTGCCAGCAGCGTGGGAGATACTAGCACAGATACGCAGTATTTT. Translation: CASSVGDTSTDTQYF.

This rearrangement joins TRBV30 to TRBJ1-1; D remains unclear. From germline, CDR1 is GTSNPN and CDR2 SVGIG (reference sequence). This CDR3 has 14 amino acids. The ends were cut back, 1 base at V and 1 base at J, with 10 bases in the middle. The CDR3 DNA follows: TGTGCCTGGAGTGGCCTGGCGGAGAACACTGAAGCTTTCTTT. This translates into CAWSGLAENTEAFF.

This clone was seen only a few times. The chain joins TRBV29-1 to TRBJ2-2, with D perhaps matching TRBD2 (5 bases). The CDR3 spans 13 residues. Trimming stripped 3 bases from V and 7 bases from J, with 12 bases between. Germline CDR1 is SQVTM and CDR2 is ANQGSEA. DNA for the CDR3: TGCAGCGTTGAGATGACGGGAAACGGGGAGCTGTTTTTT. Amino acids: CSVEMTGNGELFF.

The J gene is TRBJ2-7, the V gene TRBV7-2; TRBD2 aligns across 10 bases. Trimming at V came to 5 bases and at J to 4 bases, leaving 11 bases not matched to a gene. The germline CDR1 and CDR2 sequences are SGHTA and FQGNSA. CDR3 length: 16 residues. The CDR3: CASSPHPSGSYYEQYF. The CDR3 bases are TGTGCCAGCAGCCCTCATCCTAGCGGGAGCTATTACGAGCAGTACTTC.

CDR3 amino acids: CASSFEANTEAFF. The CDR3 DNA reads TGTGCCAGCAGTTTCGAGGCGAACACTGAAGCTTTCTTT. V is TRBV28 and J is TRBJ1-1; D not resolved. CDR3 length: 13 residues. V was cut by 3 bases and J by 1 base, with 6 bases left in between. Per germline, CDR1 MDHEN and CDR2 SYDVKM.

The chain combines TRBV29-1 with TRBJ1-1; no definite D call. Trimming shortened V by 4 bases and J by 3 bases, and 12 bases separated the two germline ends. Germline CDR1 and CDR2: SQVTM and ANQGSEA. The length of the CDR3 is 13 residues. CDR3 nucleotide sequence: TGCAGCGTTGTCCCCGAGAAGGACACTGAAGCTTTCTTT. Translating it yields CSVVPEKDTEAFF.

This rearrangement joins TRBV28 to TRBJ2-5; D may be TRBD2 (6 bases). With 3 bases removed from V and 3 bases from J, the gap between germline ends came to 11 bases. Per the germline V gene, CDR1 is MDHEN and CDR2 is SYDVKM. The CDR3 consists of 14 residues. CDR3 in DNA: TGTGCCAGCAGTTTGTGGGACTCAAAAGAGACCCAGTACTTC. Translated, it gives CASSLWDSKETQYF.

The DNA of the CDR3 is TGTGCCTGGAGTGACACCTACTACAATGAGCAGTTCTTC. Its protein product is CAWSDTYYNEQFF. V and J are TRBV30 and TRBJ2-1; the D is unclear. In germline, CDR1 is GTSNPN, CDR2 SVGIG (reference sequence). The CDR3 runs to 13 residues. V was cut by 1 base and J by 3 bases, with 7 bases left in between.

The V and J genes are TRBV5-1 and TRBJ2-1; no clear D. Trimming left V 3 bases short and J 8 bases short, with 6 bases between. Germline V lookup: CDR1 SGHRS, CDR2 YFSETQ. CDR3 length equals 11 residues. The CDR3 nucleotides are TGCGCCAGCAGCTCTGTGGATGAGCAGTTCTTC. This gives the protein CASSSVDEQFF.

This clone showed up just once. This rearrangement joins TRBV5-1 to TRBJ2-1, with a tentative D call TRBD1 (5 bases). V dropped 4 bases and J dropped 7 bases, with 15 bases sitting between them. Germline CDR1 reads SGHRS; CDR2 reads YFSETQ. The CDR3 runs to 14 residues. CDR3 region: CASSPDQGPNEQFF. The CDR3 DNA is TGCGCCAGCAGCCCGGACCAGGGTCCAAATGAGCAGTTCTTC.

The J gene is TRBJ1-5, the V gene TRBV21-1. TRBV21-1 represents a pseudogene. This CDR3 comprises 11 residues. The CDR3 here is CDPVVRWPQHF. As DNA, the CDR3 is TGTGACCCCGTTGTTCGGTGGCCCCAGCATTTT.

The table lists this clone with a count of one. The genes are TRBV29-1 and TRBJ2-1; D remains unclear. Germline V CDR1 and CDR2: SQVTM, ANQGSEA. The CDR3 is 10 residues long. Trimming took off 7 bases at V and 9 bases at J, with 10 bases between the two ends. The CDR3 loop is CSDLIGEQFF. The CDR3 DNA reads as TGCAGCGACTTAATTGGTGAGCAGTTCTTC.

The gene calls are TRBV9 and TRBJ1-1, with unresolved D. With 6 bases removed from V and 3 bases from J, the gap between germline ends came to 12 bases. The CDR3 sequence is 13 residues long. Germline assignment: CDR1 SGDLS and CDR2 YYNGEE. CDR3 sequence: CASTPQYDTEAFF. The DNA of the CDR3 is TGTGCCAGCACCCCTCAGTATGACACTGAAGCTTTCTTT.

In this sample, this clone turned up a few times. In nucleotides, the CDR3 is TGCAGCGTTGACTCGGCGGGGGGGCGTCAAGAGACCCAGTACTTC. This sequence encodes CSVDSAGGRQETQYF. The J gene is TRBJ2-5, the V gene TRBV29-1; 9 bases align to TRBD2. The CDR3 totals 15 residues. Per the germline V gene, CDR1 is SQVTM and CDR2 is ANQGSEA. Trimming at V came to 3 bases and at J to 2 bases, leaving 7 bases not matched to a gene.

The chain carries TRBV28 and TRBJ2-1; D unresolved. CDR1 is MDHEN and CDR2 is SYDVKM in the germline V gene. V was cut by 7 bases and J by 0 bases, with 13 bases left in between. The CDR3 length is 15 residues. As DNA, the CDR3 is TGTGCCAGCAACCCCCTCGAGGACTCCTACAATGAGCAGTTCTTC. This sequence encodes CASNPLEDSYNEQFF. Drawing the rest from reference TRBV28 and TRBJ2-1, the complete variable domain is DVKVTQSSRYLVKRTGEKVFLECVQDMDHENMFWYRQDPGLGLRLIYFSYDVKMKEKGDIPEGYSVSREKKERFSLILESASTNQTSMYLCASNPLEDSYNEQFFGPGTRLTVL.

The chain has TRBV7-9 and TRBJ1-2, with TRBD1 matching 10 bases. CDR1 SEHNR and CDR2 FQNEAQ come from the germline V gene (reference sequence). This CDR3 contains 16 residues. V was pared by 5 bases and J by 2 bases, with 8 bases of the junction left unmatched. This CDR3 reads CASSNSPGQGNYGYTF. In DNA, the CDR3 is TGTGCCAGCAGCAACTCCCCGGGACAGGGGAACTATGGCTACACCTTC.

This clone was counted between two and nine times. CDR3 loop: CAWEPTSGALETQYF. The DNA for the CDR3 is TGTGCCTGGGAACCGACTAGCGGGGCGTTGGAGACCCAGTACTTC. V usage is TRBV30 and J usage is TRBJ2-5, with 11 bases that match TRBD2. Germline V CDR1 and CDR2: GTSNPN, SVGIG (reference sequence). Germline trimming cut 5 bases from V and 5 bases from J; bases unmatched to any gene: 10. CDR3 size: 15 residues.

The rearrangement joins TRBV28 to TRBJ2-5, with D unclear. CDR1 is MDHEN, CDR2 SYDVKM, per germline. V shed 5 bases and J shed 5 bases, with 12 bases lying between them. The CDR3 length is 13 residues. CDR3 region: CASSRPGLETQYF. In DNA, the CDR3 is TGTGCCAGCAGTCGGCCGGGCCTTGAGACCCAGTACTTC.

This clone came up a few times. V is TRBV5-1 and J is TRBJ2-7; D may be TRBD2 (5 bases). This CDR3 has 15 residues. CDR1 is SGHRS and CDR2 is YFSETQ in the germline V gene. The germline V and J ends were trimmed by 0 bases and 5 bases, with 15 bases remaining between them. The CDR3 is CASSLVVAGEDEQYF. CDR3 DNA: TGCGCCAGCAGCTTGGTGGTTGCGGGTGAGGACGAGCAGTACTTC.

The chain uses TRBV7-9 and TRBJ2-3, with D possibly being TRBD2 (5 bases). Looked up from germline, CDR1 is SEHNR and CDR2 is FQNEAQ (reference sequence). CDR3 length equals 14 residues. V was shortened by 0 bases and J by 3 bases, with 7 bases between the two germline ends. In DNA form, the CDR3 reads TGTGCCAGCAGCTTAGCCGGGATTACAGATACGCAGTATTTT. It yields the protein CASSLAGITDTQYF.

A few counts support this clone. The DNA of the CDR3 is TGCGCCAGCACCCGGAGCGGAGTTCAGCCCCAGCATTTT. It yields the protein CASTRSGVQPQHF. The gene calls are TRBV23-1 and TRBJ1-5; D not certain. TRBV23-1 is flagged as an ORF with uncertain function. This CDR3 is 13 amino acids long. Between the trimmed V and J ends, which lost 7 bases and 6 bases, there was a span of 13 bases.

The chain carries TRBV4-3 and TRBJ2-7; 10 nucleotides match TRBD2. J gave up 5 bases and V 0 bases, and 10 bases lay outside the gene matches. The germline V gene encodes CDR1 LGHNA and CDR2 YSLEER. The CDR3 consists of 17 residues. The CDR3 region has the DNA TGCGCCAGCAGCCAAGATGCGGCTAGCGGGAGCATGCACGAGCAGTACTTC. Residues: CASSQDAASGSMHEQYF.

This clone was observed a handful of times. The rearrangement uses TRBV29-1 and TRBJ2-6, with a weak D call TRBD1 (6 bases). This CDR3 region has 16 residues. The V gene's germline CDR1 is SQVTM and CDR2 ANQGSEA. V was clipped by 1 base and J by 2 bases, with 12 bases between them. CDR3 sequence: CSVEGDYRAGANVLTF. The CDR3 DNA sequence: TGCAGCGTTGAAGGGGATTACAGGGCTGGGGCCAACGTCCTGACTTTC.